This TCR beta chain was identified in a study of T cells in Graves' hyperthyroidism and ophthalmopathy. The V end was cut by 0 bases, the J end by 1 base, with 15 bases between. The length of the CDR3 is 16 residues. Per germline, CDR1 DFQATT and CDR2 SNEGSKA (reference sequence). TCR beta CDR3 regions were amplified from RNA. An initial round of RT-PCR targeting the TCR CDR3 relied on the HTBI primer set. TCRdb used MiXCR to reprocess the multiplex PCR reads, holding one entry per CDR3 protein. The data hold roughly 740,000 distinct CDR3 sequences, with around 17% observed a single time. This clonotype was seen many times.

The chain employs TRBV20-1 and TRBJ1-2; D uncertain. This TCR derives from a man between 18 and 29 years old with Graves' hyperthyroidism. The specimen was blood. CDR3 DNA sequence: TGCAGTGCTAGAGATCTTGCGGCTGTTGTTAACTATGGCTACACCTTC. As protein: CSARDLAAVVNYGYTF.